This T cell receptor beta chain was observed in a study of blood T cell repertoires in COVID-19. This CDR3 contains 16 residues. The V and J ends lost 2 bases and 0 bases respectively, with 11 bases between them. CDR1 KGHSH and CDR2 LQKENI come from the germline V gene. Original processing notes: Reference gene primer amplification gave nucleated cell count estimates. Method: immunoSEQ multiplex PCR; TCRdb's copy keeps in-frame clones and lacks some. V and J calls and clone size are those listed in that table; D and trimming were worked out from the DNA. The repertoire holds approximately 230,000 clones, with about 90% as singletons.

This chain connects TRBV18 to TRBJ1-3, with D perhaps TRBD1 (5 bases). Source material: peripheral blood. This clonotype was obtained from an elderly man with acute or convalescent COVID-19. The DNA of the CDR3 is TGTGCCAGCTCACCAGGTTCGCAGGGCTCTGGAAACACCATATATTTT. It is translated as CASSPGSQGSGNTIYF.